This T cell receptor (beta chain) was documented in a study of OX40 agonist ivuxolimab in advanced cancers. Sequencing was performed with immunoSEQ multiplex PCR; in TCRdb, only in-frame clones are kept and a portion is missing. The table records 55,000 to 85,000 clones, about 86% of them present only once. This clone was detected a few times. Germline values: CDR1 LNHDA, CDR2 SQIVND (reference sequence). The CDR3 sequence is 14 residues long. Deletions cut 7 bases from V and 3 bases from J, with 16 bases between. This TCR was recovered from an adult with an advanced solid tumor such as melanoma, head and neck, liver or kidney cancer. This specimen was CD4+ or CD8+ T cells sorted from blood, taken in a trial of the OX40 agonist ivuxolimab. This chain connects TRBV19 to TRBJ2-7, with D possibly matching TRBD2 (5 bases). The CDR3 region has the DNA TGTGCCAGTACTTTTAGAGGGATCCTCTACGAGCAGTACTTC. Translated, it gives CASTFRGILYEQYF.